This T cell receptor (beta chain) was recovered during a study of CD8+ T cells in alopecia areata. Study-level background: Spontaneous alopecia affected the 6-12-month-old C3H/HeJ graft donors, whose skin was transplanted to approximately 6-10-week-old female C3H/HeJ mice. Study-level findings and limits: Clonality exceeded that of normal scalp in lesional scalp, most notably in alopecia totalis/universalis. Relative to mice, TCR sharing across patients was less clear, a difference possibly HLA-related. Sequence data from scalp samples additionally include resident alphabeta T cells of normal skin.

This clone was detected only a few times. Its specificity is unknown. Gene names refer to mouse genes. The CDR3 end is not reached by the read, which stops 4 residues before it; the germline J gene fills it in. Extracted RNA was reverse transcribed, and the resulting cDNA served as sequencing template. Generated by immunoSEQ multiplex PCR, the TCRdb table keeps only in-frame clones and is missing some. Singletons are absent from the sample, which has 90,000 to 130,000 clones. CDR1 is SGHSA and CDR2 is FRNQAP in the germline V gene. V dropped 0 bases and J dropped 0; count of bases not matched to a gene: 5. The CDR3 spans 17 residues.

The rearrangement links TRBV16 to TRBJ2-1; 7 bases match TRBD2. The clonotype comes from a C3H/HeJ mouse with alopecia areata. As its MHC haplotype, the strain has H2-k. The source material was lesional skin. CDR3 bases read: TGTGCAAGCAGCTTAGATCCCTGGGGGAATAACTATGCT. Translation gives CASSLDPWGNNYA. The CDR3 as a whole reads CASSLDPWGNNYAEQFF. The full variable domain, in which reference TRBV16 and TRBJ2-1 provide the parts outside the CDR3, is NAGVIQTPRHKVTGKGQEATLWCEPISGHSAVFWYRQTIVQGLEFLTYFRNQAPIDDSGMPKERFSAQMPNQSHSTLKIQSTQPQDSAVYLCASSLDPWGNNYAEQFFGPGTRLTVL.